The TCR beta chain under discussion was sequenced for a study of technical replicates of blood from several donors. The CDR3 covers 15 residues. V was clipped by 5 bases and J by 4 bases; unmatched bases: 10. Germline CDR1 is SGHAT and CDR2 is FQDESV (reference sequence). Sequencing used immunoSEQ multiplex PCR; TCRdb keeps in-frame clones, though not all of them. This table has more than 80,000 clones, 95% appearing once. The TCR sequence derives from a human donor in good health. The chain combines TRBV11-1 with TRBJ1-1; 7 bases line up with TRBD1. Sequencing was done on a sample of T cells isolated from PBMCs. The CDR3 DNA reads as TGTGCCAGCAGCGTCCGACAGGGTTTGGGCACTGAAGCTTTCTTT. The encoded protein is CASSVRQGLGTEAFF. The full variable domain, with the rest looked up from reference TRBV11-1 and TRBJ1-1, is EAEVAQSPRYKITEKSQAVAFWCDPISGHATLYWYRQILGQGPELLVQFQDESVVDDSQLPKDRFSAERLKGVDSTLKIQPAELGDSAMYLCASSVRQGLGTEAFFGQGTRLTVV.